This T cell receptor (beta chain) is drawn from a study of neoadjuvant nivolumab and ipilimumab in lung cancer. Study at large: Nivolumab 3 mg/kg was given days 1, 15 and 29, plus ipilimumab 1 mg/kg day 1 in combination.

General observations from the study: Only two of four nivolumab-treated tumors gained richness and clonality by surgery. Pretherapy blood TCR richness correlated positively with resected tumor richness.

On this clone itself: Its target is not known.

The CDR3 consists of 18 residues. Germline V gene data show CDR1 as KGHSH and CDR2 as LQKENI. The V and J ends lost 5 bases and 6 bases respectively, with 28 bases between them. Profiling relied on immunoSEQ multiplex PCR, and the TCRdb table lists in-frame clones only, not all of them. The sample gives 25,000 to 35,000 clones, 80% to 95% of which show up once; 2% to 2.5% is in the top ten. Sequenced material: peripheral blood, taken after neoadjuvant nivolumab, alone or with ipilimumab, at or shortly before surgery. The chain is built from TRBV18 and TRBJ1-2; D may be TRBD1 (5 bases). The sequence was obtained from an adult with non-small cell lung cancer. The CDR3 coding sequence is TGTGCCAGCTCAAAGGAATCCGTGTCGGGGGGAAGTTGGGATGGCTACACCTTC. Protein product: CASSKESVSGGSWDGYTF.